The clone carrying this TCR beta chain was counted between two and nine times. Antigen: not known. V dropped 5 bases and J dropped 4; count of bases not matched to a gene: 7. CDR1 is MRHNA, CDR2 SNTAGT, per germline. The CDR3 sequence is 16 residues long. The record originates from a study of CD8 T cells in ankylosing spondylitis. With molecular barcodes, quantitative 5'-RACE was used to make the TCR beta libraries. MiXCR was run by TCRdb on the 5' RACE reads, yielding one entry per CDR3 protein. The sample consists of a few hundred thousand distinct CDR3 sequences, less than 25% of them appearing once. General study findings and limits: Reportedly, significant enrichment of disease-linked clones occurred in matched ankylosing spondylitis synovial fluid. About eight highly homologous variants made up a TCR beta motif that seemed to typify ankylosing spondylitis blood.

Sample: blood, either unsorted or a sorted T cell fraction (not recorded which). This chain links TRBV6-4 with TRBJ2-2; 10 bases match TRBD1. This receptor was identified in a female donor with ankylosing spondylitis or in good health (not recorded which). The CDR3 region is CASSSGTGVTTGELFF. CDR3 bases: TGTGCCAGCAGTTCCGGGACAGGGGTAACCACCGGGGAGCTGTTTTTT.